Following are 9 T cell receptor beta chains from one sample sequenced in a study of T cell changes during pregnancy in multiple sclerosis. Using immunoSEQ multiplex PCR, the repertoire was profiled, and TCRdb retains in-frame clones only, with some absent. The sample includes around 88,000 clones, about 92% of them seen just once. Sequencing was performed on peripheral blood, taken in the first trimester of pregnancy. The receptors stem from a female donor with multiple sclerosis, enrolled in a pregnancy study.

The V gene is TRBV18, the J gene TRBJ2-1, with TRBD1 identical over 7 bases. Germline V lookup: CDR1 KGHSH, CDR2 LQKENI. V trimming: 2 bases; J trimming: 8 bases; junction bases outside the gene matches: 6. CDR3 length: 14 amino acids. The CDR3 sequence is CASSPETGLDEQFF. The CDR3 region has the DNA TGTGCCAGCTCACCAGAGACAGGGCTGGATGAGCAGTTCTTC. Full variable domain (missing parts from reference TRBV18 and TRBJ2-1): NAGVMQNPRHLVRRRGQEARLRCSPMKGHSHVYWYRQLPEEGLKFMVYLQKENIIDESGMPKERFSAEFPKEGPSILRIQQVVRGDSAAYFCASSPETGLDEQFFGPGTRLTVL.

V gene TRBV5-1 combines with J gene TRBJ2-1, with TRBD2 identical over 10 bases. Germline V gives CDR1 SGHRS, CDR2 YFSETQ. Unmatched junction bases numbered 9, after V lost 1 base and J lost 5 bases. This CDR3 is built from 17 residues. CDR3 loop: CASSLRASGSYNNEQFF. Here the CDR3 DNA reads TGCGCCAGCAGCTTGAGGGCTAGCGGGAGTTATAACAATGAGCAGTTCTTC.

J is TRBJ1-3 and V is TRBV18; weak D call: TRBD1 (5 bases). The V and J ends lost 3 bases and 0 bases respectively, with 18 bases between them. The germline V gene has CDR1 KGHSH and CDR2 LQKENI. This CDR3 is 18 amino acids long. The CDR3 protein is CASSPTRAGTSSGNTIYF. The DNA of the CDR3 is TGTGCCAGCTCACCCACCAGGGCGGGGACCAGCTCTGGAAACACCATATATTTT.

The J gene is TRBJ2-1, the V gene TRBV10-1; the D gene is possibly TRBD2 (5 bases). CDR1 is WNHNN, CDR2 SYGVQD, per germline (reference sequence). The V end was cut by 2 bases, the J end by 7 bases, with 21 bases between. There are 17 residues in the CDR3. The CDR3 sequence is CASSEMVGLTRRNEQFF. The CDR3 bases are TGCGCCAGCAGTGAGATGGTTGGACTCACAAGGAGGAATGAGCAGTTCTTC.

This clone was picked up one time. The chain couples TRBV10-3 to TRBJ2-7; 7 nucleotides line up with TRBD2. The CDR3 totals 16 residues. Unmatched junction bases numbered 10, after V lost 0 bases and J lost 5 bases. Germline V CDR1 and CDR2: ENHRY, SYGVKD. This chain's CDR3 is CAISESKAGILHEQYF. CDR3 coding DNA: TGTGCCATCAGTGAGTCGAAAGCGGGAATCCTTCACGAGCAGTACTTC.

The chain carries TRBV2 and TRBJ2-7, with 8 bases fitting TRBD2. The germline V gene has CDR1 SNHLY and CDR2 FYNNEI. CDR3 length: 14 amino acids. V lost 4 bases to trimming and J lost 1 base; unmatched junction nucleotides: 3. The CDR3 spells CASSVLAGSYEQYF. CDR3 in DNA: TGTGCCAGCAGTGTTCTAGCGGGTTCCTACGAGCAGTACTTC.

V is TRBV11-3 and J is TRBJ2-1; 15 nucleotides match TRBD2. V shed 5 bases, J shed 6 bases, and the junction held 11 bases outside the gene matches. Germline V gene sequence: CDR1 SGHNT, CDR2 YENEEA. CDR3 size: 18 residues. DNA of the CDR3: TGTGCCAGCAGCCCTAGCCCTGGACTAGCGGGAGGGGGCAATGAGCAGTTCTTC. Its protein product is CASSPSPGLAGGGNEQFF.

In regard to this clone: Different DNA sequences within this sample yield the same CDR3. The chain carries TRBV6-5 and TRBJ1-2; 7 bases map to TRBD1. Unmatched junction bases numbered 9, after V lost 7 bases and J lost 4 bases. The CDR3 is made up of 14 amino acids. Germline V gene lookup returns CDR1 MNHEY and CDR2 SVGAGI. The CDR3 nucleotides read TGTGCCAGCACCAGACAGGGAGGCGGCTATGGCTACACCTTC. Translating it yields CASTRQGGGYGYTF.

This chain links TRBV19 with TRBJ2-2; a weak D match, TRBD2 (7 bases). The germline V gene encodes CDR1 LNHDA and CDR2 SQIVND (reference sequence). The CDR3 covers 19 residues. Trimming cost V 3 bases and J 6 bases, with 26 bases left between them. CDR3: CASSMRGRAGFWISGELFF. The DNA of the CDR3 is TGTGCCAGTAGTATGAGGGGGAGGGCCGGGTTTTGGATATCCGGGGAGCTGTTTTTT.